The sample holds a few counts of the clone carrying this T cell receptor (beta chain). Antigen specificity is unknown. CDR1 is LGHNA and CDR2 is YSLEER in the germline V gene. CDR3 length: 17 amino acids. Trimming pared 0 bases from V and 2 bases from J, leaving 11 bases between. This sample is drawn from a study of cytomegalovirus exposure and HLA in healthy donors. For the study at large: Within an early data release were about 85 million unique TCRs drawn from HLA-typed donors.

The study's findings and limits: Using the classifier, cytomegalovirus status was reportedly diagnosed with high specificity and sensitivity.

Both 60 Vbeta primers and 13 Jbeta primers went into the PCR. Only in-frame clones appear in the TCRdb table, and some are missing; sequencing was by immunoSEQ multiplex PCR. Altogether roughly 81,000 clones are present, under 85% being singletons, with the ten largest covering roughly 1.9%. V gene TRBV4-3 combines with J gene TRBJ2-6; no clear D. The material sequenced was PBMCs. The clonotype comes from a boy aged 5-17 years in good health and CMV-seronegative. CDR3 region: CASSQDRQPPGANVLTF. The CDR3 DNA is TGCGCCAGCAGCCAAGATAGACAACCCCCTGGGGCCAACGTCCTGACTTTC.